This entry lists 9 T cell receptor beta chains sequenced from one sample in a study of OX40 agonist ivuxolimab in advanced cancers. Only in-frame clones appear in the TCRdb table, and some are missing; sequencing was by immunoSEQ multiplex PCR. The sample contains about 21,000 clones, 60% to 80% of which appear only once. The sample here was CD4+ or CD8+ T cells sorted from blood, taken in a trial of the OX40 agonist ivuxolimab. These receptors were taken from an adult with an advanced solid tumor such as melanoma, head and neck, liver or kidney cancer.

The chain joins TRBV10-1 to TRBJ2-3; D remains unclear. Trimming cost V 6 bases and J 0 bases, with 7 bases left between them. The CDR3 extends over 13 amino acids. Germline loops: CDR1 WNHNN, CDR2 SYGVQD (reference sequence). The DNA for the CDR3 is TGCGCCAGCAGGGACGTTAGCACAGATACGCAGTATTTT. It is translated as CASRDVSTDTQYF.

This clone was seen just once. DNA of the CDR3: TGTGCCAGCAGTTCCTATAGGAGCTCCTACGAGCAGTACTTC. This sequence encodes CASSSYRSSYEQYF. V is TRBV27 and J is TRBJ2-7, with no clear D. Germline values: CDR1 MNHEY, CDR2 SMNVEV (reference sequence). V was shortened by 4 bases and J by 0 bases, with 10 bases between the two germline ends. The CDR3 consists of 14 residues.

The CDR3, as DNA: TGCAGTTCCCACAGGGAGAATACGCAGTATTTT. Translating gives CSSHRENTQYF. The chain carries TRBV20-1 and TRBJ2-3, with D perhaps matching TRBD1 (6 bases). The CDR3 has 11 residues. Germline V gene data show CDR1 as DFQATT and CDR2 as SNEGSKA (reference sequence). Trimming stripped 8 bases from V and 7 bases from J, with 13 bases between.

In this sample, this clone turned up a few times. The chain is built from TRBV16 and TRBJ2-7; 8 bases match TRBD2. This CDR3 is 16 amino acids long. Germline-derived CDR1 and CDR2 are KGHSY and FQNENV. The junction had 13 bases not matched to a gene; V was cut back by 4 bases and J by 5 bases. The CDR3 sequence: CASSPSLREGVDEQYF. The CDR3 DNA reads TGTGCCAGCAGCCCATCGCTCCGGGAGGGCGTCGACGAGCAGTACTTC.

The chain links TRBV5-1 to TRBJ2-1; TRBD2 matches at 10 bases. This CDR3 is built from 16 residues. Germline trimming cut 0 bases from V and 3 bases from J; bases unmatched to any gene: 3. Germline-derived CDR1 and CDR2 are SGHRS and YFSETQ. CDR3 DNA sequence: TGCGCCAGCAGCTTGGGTAGCGGGGGGTACTACAATGAGCAGTTCTTC. It codes for CASSLGSGGYYNEQFF.

V and J are TRBV7-8 and TRBJ2-3, with a weak D call TRBD2 (6 bases). The CDR3 has 16 amino acids. In germline, CDR1 is SGHVS, CDR2 FQNEAQ. Trimming left V 1 base short and J 4 bases short, with 15 bases between. DNA of the CDR3: TGTGCCAGCAGCTTAGAGGGATCGGGGGACGCAGATACGCAGTATTTT. Translation gives CASSLEGSGDADTQYF.

This sequence joins TRBV5-4 and TRBJ1-1; D is possibly TRBD1 (5 bases). CDR1 and CDR2 from the germline V gene are SGHNT and YYREEE (reference sequence). The germline V and J ends were trimmed by 4 bases and 7 bases, with 14 bases remaining between them. This CDR3 is built from 13 residues. The CDR3 spells CASSRERGSEAFF. The DNA for the CDR3 is TGTGCCAGCAGCCGCGAGAGGGGTAGTGAAGCTTTCTTT. Variable domain in full (rest from reference TRBV5-4 and TRBJ1-1): ETGVTQSPTHLIKTRGQQVTLRCSSQSGHNTVSWYQQALGQGPQFIFQYYREEENGRGNFPPRFSGLQFPNYSSELNVNALELDDSALYLCASSRERGSEAFFGQGTRLTVV.

Worth noting for this clone: This is likely an artifact of a read error, given a far larger clone one base away. V is TRBV5-8 and J is TRBJ2-1; D unresolved. Germline CDR1 reads SGHTS; CDR2 reads YDEGEE. The length of the CDR3 is 11 residues. Trimming shortened V by 4 bases and J by 3 bases, and 2 bases separated the two germline ends. CDR3 coding DNA: TGTGCCAGCAGCGACTACAATGAGCAGTTCTTC. Translated, it gives CASSDYNEQFF.

The chain employs TRBV6-5 and TRBJ2-7; D not resolved. Looked up from germline, CDR1 is MNHEY and CDR2 is SVGAGI. The CDR3 has 15 residues. V gave up 0 bases and J gave up 3 bases, with 12 bases separating them. The CDR3 is CASSYSIPDLYEQYF. CDR3 DNA sequence: TGTGCCAGCAGTTACTCGATTCCCGATCTCTACGAGCAGTACTTC.